This is a list of T cell receptor beta chains from one sample in a study of T cells in Graves' hyperthyroidism and ophthalmopathy. From the multiplex PCR reads, TCRdb called clonotypes with MiXCR, one entry per CDR3 protein. The sample consists of about 590,000 distinct CDR3 sequences, 15% to 19% of them appearing once. Sequenced: blood. The source is a woman in her 30s with Graves' hyperthyroidism. Each CDR3 is given with its conserved first and last residue. The D gene is left open where the match is weak. Size values are once, few and many counts, or a class for expanded clones, and some rows have none.

size	V	D	J	CDR3	DNA
many	TRBV3-1	.	TRBJ2-1	CASSQDWNEQFF	TGTGCCAGCAGCCAAGATTGGAATGAGCAGTTCTTC
few	TRBV4-1	.	TRBJ1-1	CASSQERQGVTEAFF	TGCGCCAGCAGCCAAGAGCGGCAGGGAGTGACTGAAGCTTTCTTT
many	TRBV18	TRBD1	TRBJ2-5	CASSPPMTGYETQYF	TGTGCCAGCTCACCACCGATGACAGGGTACGAGACCCAGTACTTC
many	TRBV20-1	.	TRBJ1-2	CSARDPNYGYTF	TGCAGTGCTAGGGATCCTAACTATGGCTACACCTTC
once	TRBV5-4	TRBD2	TRBJ2-1	CASIAGEGQSYNEQFF	TGTGCCAGCATTGCCGGGGAGGGCCAGTCCTACAATGAGCAGTTCTTC
.	TRBV7-2	TRBD1	TRBJ1-2	CASSQTGGHYGYTF	TGTGCCAGCAGCCAAACAGGGGGTCACTATGGCTACACCTTC
.	TRBV7-9	.	TRBJ2-5	CASSKGGPKETQYF	TGTGCCAGCAGTAAGGGGGGGCCGAAGGAGACCCAGTACTTC
many	TRBV20-1	.	TRBJ2-7	CSARGKRTYEQYF	TGCAGTGCTAGAGGGAAGCGGACCTACGAGCAGTACTTC
many	TRBV27	.	TRBJ1-2	CASSSRQAPNYGYTF	TGTGCCAGCAGTTCGAGACAGGCTCCTAACTATGGCTACACCTTC
many	TRBV12-5	.	TRBJ1-5	CASPEAAGAQPNQPQHF	TGTGCTAGTCCCGAGGCGGCAGGGGCTCAGCCCAATCAGCCCCAGCATTTT
.	TRBV28	TRBD2	TRBJ2-1	CASSSSSGLTYNEQFF	TGTGCCAGCAGTTCCAGTAGCGGGCTAACCTACAATGAGCAGTTCTTC
many	TRBV20-1	TRBD2	TRBJ2-1	CSARDPAGGMSNEQFF	TGCAGTGCTAGAGATCCAGCGGGAGGAATGAGCAATGAGCAGTTCTTC
many	TRBV6-1	.	TRBJ2-2	CASSMAYRAGELFF	TGTGCCAGCAGTATGGCCTATCGGGCCGGGGAGCTGTTTTTT
many	TRBV5-1	.	TRBJ1-1	CASSLFTSGSTEAFF	TGCGCCAGCAGCTTGTTCACCTCCGGCAGCACTGAAGCTTTCTTT
many	TRBV12-3/TRBV12-4	.	TRBJ1-1	CASSDPSRFQEAFF	TGTGCCAGCAGTGACCCTTCTAGGTTCCAAGAAGCTTTCTTT